Listed below are T cell receptor beta chains from one sample, sequenced in a study of CD8 T cells in ankylosing spondylitis. TCRdb redid the calling of the 5' RACE reads with MiXCR, one entry per CDR3 protein. The table shows about 340,000 distinct CDR3 sequences, with around 7.6% occurring only once. The sequenced material came from blood, either unsorted or a sorted T cell fraction (not recorded which). The receptor set was obtained from a male donor with ankylosing spondylitis. CDR3s include the opening cysteine and the closing phenylalanine or tryptophan. The D gene is left open where the match is weak. Size tells how often a clone was seen (once, few, many) or the class of an expanded clone, and some rows leave it out.

v_call	clone_size	d_call	j_call	cdr3_nt	cdr3_aa
TRBV5-4	-	-	TRBJ1-2	TGTGCCAGCAGCTTGGCCGGGACTGAGCTTAGAACCTTC	CASSLAGTELRTF
TRBV21-1	few	-	TRBJ2-7	TGTGCCAGCAGCAAAGGAAAAGCTAACCCCGGGACCCCAGTTCCCTACGAGCAGTACTTC	CASSKGKANPGTPVPYEQYF
TRBV20-1	many	TRBD2	TRBJ2-7	TGCAGTGCTAGAGATCTCCGGGCGGGAGGCTCCTACGAGCAGTACTTC	CSARDLRAGGSYEQYF
TRBV14	-	-	TRBJ2-1	TGTGCCAGCAGCCAAGGATTAGCGAACTCCTACAATGAGCAGTTCTTC	CASSQGLANSYNEQFF
TRBV5-1	few	TRBD1	TRBJ2-7	TGCGCCAGCAGAATGGTGGGACAGGGGGCCTACGAGCAGTACTTC	CASRMVGQGAYEQYF
TRBV14	-	-	TRBJ2-2	TGTGCCAGCAGCCAAGTTGCCCTGGTTCACACGAACACCTGGGAGCTGTTTTTT	CASSQVALVHTNTWELFF
TRBV9	few	-	TRBJ1-6	TGTGCCAGCGCCCTGAGGGCAGAGAATTCACCCCTCCACTTT	CASALRAENSPLHF
TRBV12-3/TRBV12-4	many	TRBD1	TRBJ1-3	TGTGCCAGCAGTTTTAACAGGGGAGACACCATATATTTT	CASSFNRGDTIYF
TRBV28	many	-	TRBJ1-5	TGTGCCAGCAGTTTAGGGGGTTATAGCAATCAGCCCCAGCATTTT	CASSLGGYSNQPQHF
TRBV9	few	-	TRBJ1-6	TGTGCCAGCAGCGTTGGTGACAGACCCTATAATTCACCCCTCCACTTT	CASSVGDRPYNSPLHF
TRBV9	many	TRBD1	TRBJ2-7	TGTGCCAGCAGCGTATCCCCCGGGACAGCTTACGAGCAGTACTTC	CASSVSPGTAYEQYF
TRBV12-3/TRBV12-4	few	TRBD1	TRBJ2-7	TGTGCCAGCAGTTTCCTGACAGGGAAGCTCTACGAGCAGTACTTC	CASSFLTGKLYEQYF
TRBV20-1	few	TRBD2	TRBJ2-3	TGCAGTGCTAGAACACTAGCGGAGATGGGAGATACGCAGTATTTT	CSARTLAEMGDTQYF
TRBV4-2	few	-	TRBJ2-7	TGTGCCAGCAGCCAAGATGGCAGCTACGAGCAGTACTTC	CASSQDGSYEQYF
TRBV19	few	-	TRBJ2-3	TGTGCCAGTTCGGGGAAAGACCCGACACATACGCAGTATTTT	CASSGKDPTHTQYF
TRBV20-1	few	-	TRBJ2-3	TGCAGTGCCAGTTTGAGGCGCGGGACCCAGTATTTT	CSASLRRGTQYF
TRBV28	many	-	TRBJ2-7	TGTGCCAGCCGTTATTCCTACGAGCAGTACTTC	CASRYSYEQYF
TRBV29-1	-	-	TRBJ2-7	TGCAGCGCAGGGGAGCGGACCTACGAGCAGTACTTC	CSAGERTYEQYF
TRBV5-5	-	TRBD2	TRBJ2-3	TGTGCCAGCAGCTTGGTGGGTAGCGGGAGGGATACGCAGTATTTT	CASSLVGSGRDTQYF
TRBV11-2	-	TRBD2	TRBJ2-1	TGTGCCAGCAGCTCCTCAACTAGCGGGAGGTTACGGCAGTTCTTC	CASSSSTSGRLRQFF
TRBV27	-	-	TRBJ2-1	TGTGCCAGCAAGCCCAGAAACTATTACAATGAGCAGTTCTTC	CASKPRNYYNEQFF
TRBV28	few	-	TRBJ1-1	TGTGCCAGCAGTTTACGAACAGAAGCTTTCTTT	CASSLRTEAFF
TRBV28	-	-	TRBJ1-2	TGTGCCAGCGGCTCGATCGGGTATGGCTACACCTTC	CASGSIGYGYTF
TRBV5-1	few	TRBD2	TRBJ2-7	TGCGCCAGCAGCTCAAAGAGGACTAGCGGGAGTAAATTCGGCTACGAGCAGTACTTC	CASSSKRTSGSKFGYEQYF
TRBV11-1	many	-	TRBJ1-1	TGTGCCAGCAGCTTAGCGAGGGGACGCACTGAAGCTTTCTTT	CASSLARGRTEAFF
TRBV7-2	few	-	TRBJ2-5	TGTGCCTCGGCCCAAGAGACCCAGTACTTC	CASAQETQYF
TRBV3-1	few	-	TRBJ2-1	TGTGCCAGCAGCCAAGGGGGCACCGGAGGGGTAGGGAAGCAGTTCTTC	CASSQGGTGGVGKQFF
TRBV7-2	few	-	TRBJ2-3	TGTGCCAGCGGGCGGTCCACAGATACGCAGTATTTT	CASGRSTDTQYF
TRBV5-1	-	-	TRBJ2-7	TGCGCCAGCAGCTTGGGTTCCGCGGCTACCTACGAGCAGTACTTC	CASSLGSAATYEQYF
TRBV6-1	-	-	TRBJ2-1	TGTGCCAGCAGACTGGGGGCGGGGGCCTACAATGAGCAGTTCTTC	CASRLGAGAYNEQFF
TRBV12-3/TRBV12-4	-	-	TRBJ1-5	TGTGCCGTTGGGTATAGCAATCAGCCCCAGCATTTT	CAVGYSNQPQHF
TRBV7-3	-	TRBD2	TRBJ2-1	TGTGCCAGCAGCTCAGCGGGAGGAAACTACAATGAGCAGTTCTTC	CASSSAGGNYNEQFF
TRBV7-3	-	TRBD2	TRBJ2-1	TGTGCCAGCAGCTTAATAGCGGGAGGGCTCAATGAGCAGTTCTTC	CASSLIAGGLNEQFF